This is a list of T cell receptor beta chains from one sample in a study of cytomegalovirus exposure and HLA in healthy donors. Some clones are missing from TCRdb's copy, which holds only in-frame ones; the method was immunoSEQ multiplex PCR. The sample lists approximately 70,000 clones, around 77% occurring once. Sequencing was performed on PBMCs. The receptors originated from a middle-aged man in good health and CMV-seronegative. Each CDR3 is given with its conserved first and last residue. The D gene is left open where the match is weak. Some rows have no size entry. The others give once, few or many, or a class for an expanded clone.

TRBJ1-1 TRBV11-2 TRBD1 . CASSLTDRANTEAFF TGTGCCAGCAGCTTAACCGACAGGGCCAACACTGAAGCTTTCTTT
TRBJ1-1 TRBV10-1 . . CASSEWGSPTEAFF TGCGCCAGCAGTGAGTGGGGCTCCCCCACTGAAGCTTTCTTT
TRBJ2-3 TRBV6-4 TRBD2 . CASSPGTSGFTDTQYF TGTGCCAGCAGCCCCGGGACTAGCGGATTCACAGATACGCAGTATTTT
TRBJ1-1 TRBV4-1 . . CASSQVRRQNTEAFF TGCGCCAGCAGCCAAGTAAGGCGGCAAAACACTGAAGCTTTCTTT
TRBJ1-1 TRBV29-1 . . CSVTTGSRGTEAFF TGCAGCGTAACCACAGGCTCTAGGGGCACTGAAGCTTTCTTT
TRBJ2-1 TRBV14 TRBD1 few CASSQEIARGLYNEQFF TGTGCCAGCAGCCAAGAAATTGCCAGGGGGCTCTACAATGAGCAGTTCTTC
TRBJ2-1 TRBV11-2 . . CASSVTLGGVYNEQFF TGTGCCAGCAGCGTTACCTTGGGGGGAGTATACAATGAGCAGTTCTTC
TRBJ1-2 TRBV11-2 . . CASSFELDYGYTF TGTGCCAGCAGCTTTGAGTTGGACTATGGCTACACCTTC
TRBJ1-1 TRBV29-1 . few CSGGQNTEAFF TGCAGCGGGGGACAGAACACTGAAGCTTTCTTT
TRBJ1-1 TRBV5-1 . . CASSSEGTVTEAFF TGCGCCAGCAGCTCGGAGGGGACTGTCACTGAAGCTTTCTTT
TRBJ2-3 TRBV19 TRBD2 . CASSIGELAGVGTQYF TGTGCCAGTAGTATAGGGGAGCTAGCGGGAGTTGGGACGCAGTATTTT
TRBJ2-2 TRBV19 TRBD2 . CASWKPWGGNTGELFF TGTGCCAGCTGGAAGCCTTGGGGGGGAAACACCGGGGAGCTGTTTTTT
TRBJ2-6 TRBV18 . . CASSLVRDTSGANVLTF TGTGCCAGCTCACTAGTCCGGGACACATCTGGGGCCAACGTCCTGACTTTC